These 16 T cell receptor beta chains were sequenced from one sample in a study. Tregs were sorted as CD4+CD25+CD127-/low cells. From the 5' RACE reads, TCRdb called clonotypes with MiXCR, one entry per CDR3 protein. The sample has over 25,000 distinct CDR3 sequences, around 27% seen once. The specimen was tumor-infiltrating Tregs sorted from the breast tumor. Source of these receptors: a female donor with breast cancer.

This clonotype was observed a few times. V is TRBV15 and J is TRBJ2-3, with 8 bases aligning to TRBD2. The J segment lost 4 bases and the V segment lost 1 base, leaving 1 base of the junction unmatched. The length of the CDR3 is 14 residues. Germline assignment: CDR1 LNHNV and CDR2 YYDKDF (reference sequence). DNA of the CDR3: TGTGCCACCAGCAGAGCGGGAGGGCCAGATACGCAGTATTTT. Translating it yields CATSRAGGPDTQYF.

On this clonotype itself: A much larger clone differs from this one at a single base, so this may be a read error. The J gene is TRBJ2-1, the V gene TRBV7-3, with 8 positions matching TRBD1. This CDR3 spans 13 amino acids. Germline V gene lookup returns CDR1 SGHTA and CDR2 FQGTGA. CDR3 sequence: CAGSSGQGHEQFF. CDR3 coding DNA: TGTGCCGGCAGCTCCGGACAGGGCCATGAGCAGTTCTTC. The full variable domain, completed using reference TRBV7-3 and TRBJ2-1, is GAGVSQTPSNKVTEKGKYVELRCDPISGHTALYWYRQSLGQGPEFLIYFQGTGAADDSGLPNDRFFAVRPEGSVSTLKIQRTERGDSAVYLCAGSSGQGHEQFFGPGTRLTVL.

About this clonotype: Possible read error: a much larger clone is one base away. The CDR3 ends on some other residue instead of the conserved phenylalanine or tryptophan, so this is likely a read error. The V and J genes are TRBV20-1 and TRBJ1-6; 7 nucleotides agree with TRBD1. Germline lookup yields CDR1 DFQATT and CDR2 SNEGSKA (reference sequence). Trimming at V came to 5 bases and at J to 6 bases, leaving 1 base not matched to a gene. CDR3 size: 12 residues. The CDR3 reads CSAAGGNSPLHS. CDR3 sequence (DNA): TGCAGTGCTGCAGGGGGTAATTCACCCCTCCACTCT.

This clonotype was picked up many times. CDR3 nucleotide sequence: TGTGCCAGCGGGAACACCTATAATGAAAAACTGTTTTTT. Protein product: CASGNTYNEKLFF. This chain links TRBV6-6 with TRBJ1-4; D gene unclear. The CDR3 covers 13 residues. The V gene's germline CDR1 is MNHNY and CDR2 SVGAGI (reference sequence). With 8 bases removed from V and 4 bases from J, the gap between germline ends came to 11 bases.

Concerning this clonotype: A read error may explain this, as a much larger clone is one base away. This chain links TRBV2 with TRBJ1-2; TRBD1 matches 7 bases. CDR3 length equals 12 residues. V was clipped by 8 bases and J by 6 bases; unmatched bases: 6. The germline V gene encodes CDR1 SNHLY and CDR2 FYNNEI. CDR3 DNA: TGTGCCAGCCGCCGGGACAGCCATGGCTACACCTTC. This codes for CASRRDSHGYTF.

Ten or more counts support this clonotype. The CDR3 sequence: CASSSGRHRGGYTF. As DNA, the CDR3 is TGTGCCAGCAGCTCCGGACGGCACAGGGGTGGCTACACCTTC. The chain has TRBV12-3 or TRBV12-4 and TRBJ1-2; 7 positions match TRBD1. V lost 6 bases and J lost 7; bases outside the gene matches: 11. The CDR3 sequence is 14 residues long.

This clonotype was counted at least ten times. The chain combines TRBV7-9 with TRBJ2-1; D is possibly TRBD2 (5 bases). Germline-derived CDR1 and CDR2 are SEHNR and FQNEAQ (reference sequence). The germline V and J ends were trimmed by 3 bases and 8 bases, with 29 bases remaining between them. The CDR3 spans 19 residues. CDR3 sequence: CASSLPKLIATHPQYEQFF. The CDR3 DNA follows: TGTGCCAGCAGCTTGCCCAAACTAATAGCGACACACCCCCAATATGAGCAGTTCTTC.

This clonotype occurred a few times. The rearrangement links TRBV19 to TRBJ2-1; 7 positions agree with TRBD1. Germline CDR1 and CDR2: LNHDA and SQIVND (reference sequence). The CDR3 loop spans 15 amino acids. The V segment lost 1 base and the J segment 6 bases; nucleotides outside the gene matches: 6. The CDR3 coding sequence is TGTGCCAGTAGTATAGTGTTGGGACAGCTCAATGAGCAGTTCTTC. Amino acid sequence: CASSIVLGQLNEQFF.

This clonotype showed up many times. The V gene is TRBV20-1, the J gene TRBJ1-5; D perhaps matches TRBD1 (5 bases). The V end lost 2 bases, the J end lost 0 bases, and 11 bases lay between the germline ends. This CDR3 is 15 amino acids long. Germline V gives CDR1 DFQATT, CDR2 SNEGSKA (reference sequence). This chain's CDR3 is CSARPGELSNQPQHF. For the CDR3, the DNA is TGCAGTGCTAGACCGGGGGAACTTAGCAATCAGCCCCAGCATTTT.

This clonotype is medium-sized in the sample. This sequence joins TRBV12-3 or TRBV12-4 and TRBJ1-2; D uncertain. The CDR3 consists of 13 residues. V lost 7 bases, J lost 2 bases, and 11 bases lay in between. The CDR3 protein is CASNPAWNYGYTF. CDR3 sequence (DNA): TGTGCCAGCAACCCGGCTTGGAACTATGGCTACACCTTC.

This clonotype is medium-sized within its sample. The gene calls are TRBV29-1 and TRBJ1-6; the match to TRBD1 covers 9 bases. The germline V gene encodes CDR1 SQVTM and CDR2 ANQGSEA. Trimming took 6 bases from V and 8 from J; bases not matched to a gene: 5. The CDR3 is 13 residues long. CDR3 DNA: TGCAGCGTGGGGACAGGGCCCGATTCACCCCTCCACTTT. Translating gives CSVGTGPDSPLHF.

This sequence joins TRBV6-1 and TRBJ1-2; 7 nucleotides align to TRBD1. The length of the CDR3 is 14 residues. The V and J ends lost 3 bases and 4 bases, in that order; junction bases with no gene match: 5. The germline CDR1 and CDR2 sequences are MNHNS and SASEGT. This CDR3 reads CASSEDRRLYGYTF. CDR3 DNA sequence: TGTGCCAGCAGTGAGGACAGGAGACTCTATGGCTACACCTTC.

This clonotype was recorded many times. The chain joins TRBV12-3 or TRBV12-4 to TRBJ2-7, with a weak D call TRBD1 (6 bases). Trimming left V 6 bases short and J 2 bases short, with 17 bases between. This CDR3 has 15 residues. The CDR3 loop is CASSPTWDTTYEQYF. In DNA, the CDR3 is TGTGCCAGCAGCCCTACGTGGGACACTACCTACGAGCAGTACTTC.

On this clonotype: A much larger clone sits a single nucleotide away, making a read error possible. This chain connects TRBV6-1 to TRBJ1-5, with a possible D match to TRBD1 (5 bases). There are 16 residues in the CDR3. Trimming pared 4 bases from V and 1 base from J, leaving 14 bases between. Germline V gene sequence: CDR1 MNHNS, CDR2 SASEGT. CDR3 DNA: TGTGCCAGCAGTGCCAAGGGGAGGCGGAGCAATCAGCCCCAGCATTTT. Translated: CASSAKGRRSNQPQHF.

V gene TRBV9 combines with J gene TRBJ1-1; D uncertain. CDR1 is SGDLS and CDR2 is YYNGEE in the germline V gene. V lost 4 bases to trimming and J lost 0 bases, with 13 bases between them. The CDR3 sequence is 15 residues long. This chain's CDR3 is CASSRSGGVNTEAFF. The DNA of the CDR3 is TGTGCCAGCAGCCGTTCGGGCGGAGTGAACACTGAAGCTTTCTTT.

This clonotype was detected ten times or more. In DNA, the CDR3 is TGCAGTGCTAGAGGTAGCGGGAGGAGGCAGTTCTTC. Its protein product is CSARGSGRRQFF. The gene calls are TRBV20-1 and TRBJ2-1, with 10 positions matching TRBD2. CDR3 length: 12 residues. Looked up from germline, CDR1 is DFQATT and CDR2 is SNEGSKA (reference sequence). Losses at the gene ends were 1 base for V and 12 bases for J; bases not matched to a gene: 3.